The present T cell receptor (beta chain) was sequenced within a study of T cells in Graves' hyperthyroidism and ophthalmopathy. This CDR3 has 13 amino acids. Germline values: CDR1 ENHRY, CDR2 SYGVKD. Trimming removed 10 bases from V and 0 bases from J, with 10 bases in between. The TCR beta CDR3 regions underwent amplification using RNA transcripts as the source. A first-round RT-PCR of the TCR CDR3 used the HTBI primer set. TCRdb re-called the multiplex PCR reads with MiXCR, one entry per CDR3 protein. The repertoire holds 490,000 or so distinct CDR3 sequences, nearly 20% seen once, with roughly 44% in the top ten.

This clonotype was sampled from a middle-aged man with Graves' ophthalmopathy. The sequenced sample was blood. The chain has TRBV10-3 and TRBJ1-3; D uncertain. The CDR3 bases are TGTGCCACCACCCAGAGCTCTGGAAACACCATATATTTT. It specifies CATTQSSGNTIYF.